These 10 T cell receptor beta chains share one sample of origin, sequenced in a study of response to subunit inactivated influenza vaccine. TCRdb processed the RT-PCR reads anew with MiXCR; each CDR3 protein has one entry. The table records over 800,000 distinct CDR3 sequences, about 20% of them present only once. The material was PBMCs from blood, obtained 5 days after vaccination. These TCRs come from a man aged 50 or older who received an inactivated influenza vaccine.

The chain recombines TRBV6-2 or TRBV6-3 with TRBJ1-4; D may be TRBD1 (6 bases). V lost 5 bases and J 10 bases, leaving 14 bases between the germline ends. Germline CDR1 and CDR2: MNHEY and SVGEGT. The CDR3 consists of 13 residues. The CDR3 nucleotides are TGTGCCAGCAGTCCGCGTACAGGGAGAAAACTGTTTTTT. Protein product: CASSPRTGRKLFF.

This clonotype occurred once. The chain links TRBV11-2 to TRBJ2-7; D remains unclear. The germline V and J ends were trimmed by 5 bases and 7 bases, with 15 bases remaining between them. There are 13 residues in the CDR3. Germline V gene sequence: CDR1 SGHAT, CDR2 FQNNGV. DNA of the CDR3: TGTGCCAGCAGCGATGGACCTCCTAGGGAGCAGTACTTC. Its translation is CASSDGPPREQYF. The full variable domain, in which reference TRBV11-2 and TRBJ2-7 provide the parts outside the CDR3, is EAGVAQSPRYKIIEKRQSVAFWCNPISGHATLYWYQQILGQGPKLLIQFQNNGVVDDSQLPKDRFSAERLKGVDSTLKIQPAKLEDSAVYLCASSDGPPREQYFGPGTRLTVT.

This clonotype appeared a few times. The J gene is TRBJ2-5, the V gene TRBV21-1; TRBD2 is the table's D call and was not checked against the DNA. TRBV21-1 is recorded as a pseudogene. The CDR3 is 18 amino acids. The CDR3 sequence: CASSKVSGTSGSLETQYF. The CDR3 DNA reads TGTGCCAGCAGCAAAGTCAGCGGGACTAGCGGGAGTCTGGAGACCCAGTACTTC.

In its sample, this clonotype was seen a few times. The genes are TRBV20-1 and TRBJ2-5; 10 nucleotides align to TRBD1. V gave up 0 bases and J gave up 2 bases; unmatched junction bases: 9. CDR3 length: 17 residues. The germline V gene has CDR1 DFQATT and CDR2 SNEGSKA (reference sequence). CDR3 bases: TGCAGTGCTAGAGATCGGAGACAGGGGGCTACACAAGAGACCCAGTACTTC. As protein: CSARDRRQGATQETQYF.

The chain combines TRBV15 with TRBJ2-1; 9 nucleotides align to TRBD1. The germline CDR1 and CDR2 sequences are LNHNV and YYDKDF (reference sequence). There are 16 residues in the CDR3. After removal of 0 bases from V and 8 bases from J, the junction contained 8 bases not matched to a gene. The CDR3 coding sequence is TGTGCCACCAGCAGAGACCGGGACAGGGTTGTCCATGAGCAGTTCTTC. Its translation: CATSRDRDRVVHEQFF.

In its sample, this clonotype was seen a few times. This chain joins TRBV20-1 and TRBJ2-3; 16 bases map to TRBD2. The CDR3 has 18 residues. V lost 6 bases and J lost 6; bases outside the gene matches: 15. CDR1 and CDR2 from the germline V gene are DFQATT and SNEGSKA (reference sequence). The CDR3 here is CSASGLAGGPGLSDTQYF. In DNA form, the CDR3 reads TGCAGTGCGTCGGGACTAGCGGGAGGGCCAGGGTTGAGTGATACGCAGTATTTT.

The rearrangement joins TRBV7-9 to TRBJ1-2; possibly TRBD1 for D (6 bases). Per germline, CDR1 SEHNR and CDR2 FQNEAQ (reference sequence). CDR3 size: 14 residues. The germline V and J ends were trimmed by 4 bases and 7 bases, with 16 bases remaining between them. The CDR3 region is CASSSLGGAGGYTF. For the CDR3, the DNA is TGTGCCAGCAGCTCCCTGGGGGGGGCTGGTGGCTACACCTTC. Filled out from reference TRBV7-9 and TRBJ1-2, the complete variable domain reads DTGVSQNPRHKITKRGQNVTFRCDPISEHNRLYWYRQTLGQGPEFLTYFQNEAQLEKSRLLSDRFSAERPKGSFSTLEIQRTEQGDSAMYLCASSSLGGAGGYTFGSGTRLTVV.

The chain recombines TRBV20-1 with TRBJ2-7; a possible D gene is TRBD1 (6 bases). Trimming took 6 bases from V and 6 from J, leaving 18 bases between them. This CDR3 region has 13 residues. The germline gives CDR1 DFQATT, CDR2 SNEGSKA (reference sequence). CDR3 coding DNA: TGCAGTGCCGATACGGATCAGGACAGCGAGCAGTACTTC. Amino acids: CSADTDQDSEQYF.

This clonotype has only a few counts. The chain recombines TRBV7-9 with TRBJ1-1; possibly TRBD1 for D (6 bases). V was clipped by 10 bases and J by 0 bases, with 12 bases between them. This CDR3 is built from 13 residues. Germline assignment: CDR1 SEHNR and CDR2 FQNEAQ (reference sequence). The CDR3 here is CANAQGLNTEAFF. Here the CDR3 DNA reads TGTGCCAATGCGCAGGGGCTGAACACTGAAGCTTTCTTT.

This clonotype came up many times. The DNA for the CDR3 is TGCGCCAGTTCGGGACGGAGGGGCGCGAATGAGCAGTTCTTC. This sequence encodes CASSGRRGANEQFF. J is TRBJ2-1 and V is TRBV10-2; the D gene is possibly TRBD2 (6 bases). V lost 9 bases to trimming and J lost 7 bases, with 19 bases between them. The CDR3 runs 14 residues. Germline V CDR1 and CDR2: WSHSY, SAAADI.